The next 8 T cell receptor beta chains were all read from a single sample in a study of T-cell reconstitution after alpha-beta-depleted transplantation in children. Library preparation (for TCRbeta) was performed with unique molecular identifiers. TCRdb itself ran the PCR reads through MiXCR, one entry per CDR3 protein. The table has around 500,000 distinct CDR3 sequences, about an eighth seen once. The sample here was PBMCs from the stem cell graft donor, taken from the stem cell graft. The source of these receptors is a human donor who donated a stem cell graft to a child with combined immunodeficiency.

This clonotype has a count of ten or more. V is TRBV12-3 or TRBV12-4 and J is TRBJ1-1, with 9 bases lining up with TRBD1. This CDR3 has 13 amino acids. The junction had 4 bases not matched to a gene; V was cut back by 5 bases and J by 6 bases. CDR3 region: CASSQQGASEAFF. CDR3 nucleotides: TGTGCCAGCAGTCAACAGGGGGCCTCTGAAGCTTTCTTT.

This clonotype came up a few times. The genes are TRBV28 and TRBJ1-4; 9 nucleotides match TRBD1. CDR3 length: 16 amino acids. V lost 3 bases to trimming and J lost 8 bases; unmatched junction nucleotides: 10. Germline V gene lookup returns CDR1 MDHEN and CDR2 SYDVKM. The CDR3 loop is CASSLGQGLLWEKLFF. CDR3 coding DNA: TGTGCCAGCAGTTTGGGACAGGGCTTATTGTGGGAAAAACTGTTTTTT.

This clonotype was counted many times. CDR3 sequence: CSARPSPLAKNIQYF. CDR3 bases: TGCAGTGCTAGACCCTCGCCTCTAGCCAAAAACATTCAGTACTTC. This chain connects TRBV20-1 to TRBJ2-4; D remains ambiguous. Germline assignment: CDR1 DFQATT and CDR2 SNEGSKA (reference sequence). The CDR3 contains 15 residues. V was clipped by 2 bases and J by 0 bases, with 11 bases between them.

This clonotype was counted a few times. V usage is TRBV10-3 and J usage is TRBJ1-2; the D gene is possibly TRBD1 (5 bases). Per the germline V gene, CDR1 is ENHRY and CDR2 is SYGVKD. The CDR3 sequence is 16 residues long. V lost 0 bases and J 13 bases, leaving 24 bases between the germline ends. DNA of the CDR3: TGTGCCATCAGTGAGTCTCGAAGGGTGGCCCAATATGGGGGCACCTTC. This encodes CAISESRRVAQYGGTF.

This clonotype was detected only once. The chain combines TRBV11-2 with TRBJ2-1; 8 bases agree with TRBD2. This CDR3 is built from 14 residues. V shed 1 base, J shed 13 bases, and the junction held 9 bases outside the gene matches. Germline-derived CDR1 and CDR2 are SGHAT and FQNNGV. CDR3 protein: CASSLGSPGTSQFF. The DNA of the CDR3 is TGTGCCAGCAGCTTAGGGTCTCCCGGGACTAGTCAGTTCTTC. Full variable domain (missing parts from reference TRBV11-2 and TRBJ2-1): EAGVAQSPRYKIIEKRQSVAFWCNPISGHATLYWYQQILGQGPKLLIQFQNNGVVDDSQLPKDRFSAERLKGVDSTLKIQPAKLEDSAVYLCASSLGSPGTSQFFGPGTRLTVL.

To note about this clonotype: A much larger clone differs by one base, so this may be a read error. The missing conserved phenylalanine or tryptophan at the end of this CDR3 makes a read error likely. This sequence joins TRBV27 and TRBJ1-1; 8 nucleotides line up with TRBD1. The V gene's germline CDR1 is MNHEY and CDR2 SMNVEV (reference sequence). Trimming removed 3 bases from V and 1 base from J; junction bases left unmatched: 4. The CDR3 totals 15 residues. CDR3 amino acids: CASSFDDRGNTEAFL. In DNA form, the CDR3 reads TGTGCCAGCAGTTTCGATGACAGGGGGAACACTGAAGCTTTCTTA.

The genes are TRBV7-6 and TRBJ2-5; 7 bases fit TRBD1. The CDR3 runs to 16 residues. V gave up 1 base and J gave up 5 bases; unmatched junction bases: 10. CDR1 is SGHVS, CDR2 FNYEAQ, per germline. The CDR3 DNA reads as TGTGCCAGCAGCTTAGAGGCGACAGGGTATATGGAGACCCAGTACTTC. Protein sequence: CASSLEATGYMETQYF.

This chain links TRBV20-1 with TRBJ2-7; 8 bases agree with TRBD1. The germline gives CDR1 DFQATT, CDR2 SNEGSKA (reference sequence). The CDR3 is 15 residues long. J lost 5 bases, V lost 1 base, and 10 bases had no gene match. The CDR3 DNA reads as TGCAGTGCTAGAGGCCTAACAGGGGGTGGCCACGAGCAGTACTTC. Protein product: CSARGLTGGGHEQYF.